In its sample, the clone carrying this T cell receptor (beta chain) was seen once. Authors' methods: From reference gene primer amplification, estimates of nucleated cell counts were derived. Profiled with immunoSEQ multiplex PCR; TCRdb holds only in-frame clones, not every one. V and J calls and clone size are copied from that table; D and trimming were computed from the DNA. The sample consists of 380,000 or so clones, more than 75% of them appearing once. This record belongs to a study of blood T cell repertoires in COVID-19. About the study: Acute and convalescent COVID-19 samples came from the United States, Italy and Spain.

Living in about two dozen US areas, the participants were between roughly 18 and 89 years of age. The study assigned cohorts using participant-reported clinical history. The source of this sequence is a woman in her twenties or thirties with acute COVID-19. Sequencing input: PBMCs or T cells enriched from blood (not recorded which).

In nucleotides, the CDR3 is TGTGCCACCAGCAGAGGGACTAGCGTTGCCGGTGAGCAGTTCTTC. It yields the protein CATSRGTSVAGEQFF. The V call is TRBV15, the J call TRBJ2-1; 9 bases match TRBD2. The V and J ends lost 1 base and 9 bases, in that order; junction bases with no gene match: 7. Germline lookup yields CDR1 LNHNV and CDR2 YYDKDF (reference sequence). The CDR3 is 15 amino acids.